This T cell receptor (beta chain) was captured in a study of cytomegalovirus exposure and HLA in healthy donors. General observations from the study: Most sequenced TCRs were rare (though some public TCRs occurred in many donors). Earlier findings revealed that most TCR beta V segments proved productive either about 87% or about 30% of the time.

This PCR relied on a set of 60 Vbeta primers and 13 Jbeta primers. Measured with immunoSEQ multiplex PCR; TCRdb has only the in-frame clones, and not every one. The repertoire has some 150,000 clones, around 10% of them found once; the top ten carry about 6.7%. The CDR3 runs 16 residues. Per germline, CDR1 KGHSH and CDR2 LQKENI. V was pared by 1 base and J by 2 bases, with 6 bases of the junction left unmatched. Regarding this clone: Its specificity is unknown.

The sequence derives from a woman aged 40 to 50 in good health and CMV-seropositive. Sequencing used PBMCs. The gene calls are TRBV18 and TRBJ1-1, with 8 nucleotides matching TRBD1. CDR3 nucleotide sequence: TGTGCCAGCTCACCACTATCTGGACAGGGTAACACTGAAGCTTTCTTT. Translated, it gives CASSPLSGQGNTEAFF.